These 29 T cell receptor beta chains were all obtained from the same sample, sequenced in a study of blood T cell repertoires in COVID-19 (TCRdb year 2020). The library was obtained by the immunoSEQ multiplex PCR assay. TCRdb took over this immuneACCESS table, retaining in-frame rearrangements with V and J assigned. Such tables are incomplete; in checked studies, under half of the missing clones stem from an unresolved V gene, and the remainder is unexplained. The sample table shows about 200,000 clones, and over 75% are seen once. The biggest ten clones account for 15% to 20% of the sample. Sequencing used peripheral blood. These receptors came from a man aged 50 to 60 with COVID-19, enrolled during active disease.

The chain combines TRBV5-5 with TRBJ2-5, with 10 positions matching TRBD2. The length of the CDR3 is 16 residues. In germline, CDR1 is SGHKS, CDR2 YYEKEE (reference sequence). V shed 1 base and J 10 bases; nucleotides not matched to a gene: 13. The CDR3: CASSLFSSGGPRDQYF. CDR3 DNA sequence: TGTGCCAGCAGCTTGTTTTCTAGCGGGGGCCCAAGGGACCAGTACTTC.

This clone was observed a handful of times. The junction departs from germline at one end; a sequencing error may be responsible. The chain couples TRBV19 to TRBJ1-1, with D possibly being TRBD1 (5 bases). Germline V gene lookup returns CDR1 LNHDA and CDR2 SQIVND (reference sequence). The CDR3 extends over 16 amino acids. CDR3 in amino acids: CASRIAGRALNTEAFF. The CDR3, as DNA: TGTGCCAGTAGAATAGCAGGGAGGGCCCTGAACACTGAAGCTTTCTTT.

The chain links TRBV11-2 to TRBJ2-7; 8 bases fit TRBD1. The germline gives CDR1 SGHAT, CDR2 FQNNGV. The CDR3 has 17 amino acids. The V gene end was trimmed by 5 bases and the J gene end by 0 bases; junction bases not matched to a gene: 12. CDR3 coding DNA: TGTGCCAGCAGCCTAAAGATCGCGGGACAGGTCTCCTACGAGCAGTACTTC. This codes for CASSLKIAGQVSYEQYF.

The chain is built from TRBV6-6 and TRBJ1-4, with TRBD1 as a possible D gene (6 bases). V was clipped by 6 bases and J by 8 bases, with 19 bases between them. This CDR3 region has 15 residues. The germline gives CDR1 MNHNY, CDR2 SVGAGI (reference sequence). The CDR3 DNA follows: TGTGCCAGCAGGACTCCGGGGGGGGGCAACGAAAAACTGTTTTTT. It codes for CASRTPGGGNEKLFF.

The genes are TRBV30 and TRBJ1-2; TRBD1 matches at 7 bases. V gave up 4 bases and J gave up 4 bases; unmatched junction bases: 3. This CDR3 has 12 residues. The germline V gene has CDR1 GTSNPN and CDR2 SVGIG (reference sequence). The CDR3 reads CAWKQGSYGYTF. The CDR3 region has the DNA TGTGCCTGGAAACAGGGGAGCTATGGCTACACCTTC.

This clone is a singleton in its sample. The genes are TRBV18 and TRBJ1-1, with D possibly TRBD1 on 5 matching bases. Trimming took off 3 bases at V and 8 bases at J, with 10 bases between the two ends. Germline loops: CDR1 KGHSH, CDR2 LQKENI. This CDR3 has 12 amino acids. CDR3 loop: CASSPLQEEAFF. The CDR3 nucleotides are TGTGCCAGCTCACCTTTACAGGAGGAAGCTTTCTTT.

This clone has a single count. The genes are TRBV5-1 and TRBJ2-7; 9 bases are shared with TRBD2. CDR1 and CDR2 (germline): SGHRS, YFSETQ. CDR3 length: 17 amino acids. Unmatched junction bases numbered 9, after V lost 1 base and J lost 1 base. The DNA of the CDR3 is TGCGCCAGCAGCTTGCGGGTAGCGGGAGATACTTCCTACGAGCAGTACTTC. Translation gives CASSLRVAGDTSYEQYF.

The V gene is TRBV29-1, the J gene TRBJ2-1, with 14 bases that match TRBD2. The germline gives CDR1 SQVTM, CDR2 ANQGSEA. With 3 bases clipped from V and 7 bases from J, the junction kept 2 bases outside the gene matches. This CDR3 is built from 14 residues. CDR3 bases: TGCAGCGTTGACGGGACTAGCGGGAGTAATGAGCAGTTCTTC. Amino acids: CSVDGTSGSNEQFF.

The chain employs TRBV28 and TRBJ1-5; 8 positions agree with TRBD1. The CDR3 contains 14 residues. Losses at the gene ends were 8 bases for V and 2 bases for J; bases not matched to a gene: 5. Germline V gives CDR1 MDHEN, CDR2 SYDVKM. For the CDR3, the DNA is TGTGCCAGCCGGACAGGGTTCGGCAATCAGCCCCAGCATTTT. Translation: CASRTGFGNQPQHF.

CDR3 sequence: CASSLAEGAGGYTF. CDR3 sequence (DNA): TGTGCCAGCAGCTTAGCCGAGGGGGCTGGTGGCTACACCTTC. The V and J genes are TRBV7-9 and TRBJ1-2, with 7 bases aligning to TRBD1. V gave up 0 bases and J gave up 7 bases; unmatched junction bases: 5. Germline V gene sequence: CDR1 SEHNR, CDR2 FQNEAQ (reference sequence). The CDR3 consists of 14 residues.

This chain joins TRBV6-5 and TRBJ2-2, with a possible D match to TRBD2 (6 bases). CDR1 is MNHEY, CDR2 SVGAGI, per germline. The CDR3 totals 15 residues. V was cut by 10 bases and J by 5 bases, with 20 bases left in between. The CDR3: CAITSSAGLTGELFF. CDR3 DNA sequence: TGTGCCATCACCTCGTCGGCGGGATTGACCGGGGAGCTGTTTTTT.

The chain has TRBV2 and TRBJ2-7; TRBD2 is a possible D gene (5 bases). The CDR3 runs to 13 residues. The germline V and J ends were trimmed by 8 bases and 2 bases, with 13 bases remaining between them. The germline CDR1 and CDR2 sequences are SNHLY and FYNNEI. The CDR3 coding sequence is TGTGCCAGCTGGACTCGAGGAACCTACGAGCAGTACTTC. Its protein product is CASWTRGTYEQYF.

This clone was observed a single time. The chain couples TRBV14 to TRBJ1-1; D is ambiguous. This CDR3 region has 14 residues. The ends were cut back, 0 bases at V and 2 bases at J, with 7 bases in the middle. The germline CDR1 and CDR2 sequences are SGHDN and FVKESK. CDR3 sequence (DNA): TGTGCCAGCAGCCAAGACAGAATAAACACTGAAGCTTTCTTT. This codes for CASSQDRINTEAFF.

The rearrangement joins TRBV19 to TRBJ2-1; TRBD1 agrees at 12 bases. This CDR3 contains 17 residues. Germline CDR1 LNHDA, CDR2 SQIVND (reference sequence). V lost 4 bases, J lost 4 bases, and 8 bases stayed unmatched. Here the CDR3 reads CASSRRDRGLGYNEQFF. The CDR3 nucleotides read TGTGCCAGTAGTAGAAGGGACAGGGGGCTAGGTTACAATGAGCAGTTCTTC. Full variable domain (missing parts from reference TRBV19 and TRBJ2-1): DGGITQSPKYLFRKEGQNVTLSCEQNLNHDAMYWYRQDPGQGLRLIYYSQIVNDFQKGDIAEGYSVSREKKESFPLTVTSAQKNPTAFYLCASSRRDRGLGYNEQFFGPGTRLTVL.

The genes are TRBV5-4 and TRBJ2-6; D may be TRBD1 (5 bases). The V end was cut by 5 bases, the J end by 0 bases, with 15 bases between. This CDR3 is 17 amino acids long. The germline V gene encodes CDR1 SGHNT and CDR2 YYREEE (reference sequence). The CDR3 sequence: CASSKWGEGSGANVLTF. CDR3 in DNA: TGTGCCAGCAGTAAATGGGGCGAAGGCTCTGGGGCCAACGTCCTGACTTTC.

The CDR3 reads CASSVAARNTDTQYF. In DNA, the CDR3 is TGTGCCAGCAGCGTAGCGGCTAGAAACACAGATACGCAGTATTTT. The chain links TRBV9 to TRBJ2-3; no definite D call. This CDR3 spans 15 amino acids. Germline lookup yields CDR1 SGDLS and CDR2 YYNGEE. The V end was cut by 0 bases, the J end by 2 bases, with 10 bases between.

The table lists this clone with a count of one. The chain combines TRBV27 with TRBJ2-3, with 12 nucleotides matching TRBD2. J lost 6 bases, V lost 6 bases, and 10 bases had no gene match. Germline lookup yields CDR1 MNHEY and CDR2 SMNVEV (reference sequence). The CDR3 is 16 amino acids. CDR3 in amino acids: CASSRRTSGAGDTQYF. In nucleotides, the CDR3 is TGTGCCAGCAGCCGCCGGACTAGCGGGGCTGGTGATACGCAGTATTTT.

V usage is TRBV5-1 and J usage is TRBJ2-4; 7 nucleotides align to TRBD2. The CDR3 length is 14 residues. Germline V gene data show CDR1 as SGHRS and CDR2 as YFSETQ. After removal of 5 bases from V and 1 base from J, the junction contained 3 bases not matched to a gene. The chain's CDR3 is CASSTGRAKNIQYF. CDR3 bases: TGCGCCAGCAGTACCGGGAGGGCCAAAAACATTCAGTACTTC. Variable domain in full (rest from reference TRBV5-1 and TRBJ2-4): KAGVTQTPRYLIKTRGQQVTLSCSPISGHRSVSWYQQTPGQGLQFLFEYFSETQRNKGNFPGRFSGRQFSNSRSEMNVSTLELGDSALYLCASSTGRAKNIQYFGAGTRLSVL.

The chain joins TRBV7-9 to TRBJ2-5; no clear D. Germline V gene sequence: CDR1 SEHNR, CDR2 FQNEAQ (reference sequence). The CDR3 is 14 amino acids. V shed 5 bases and J shed 0 bases, with 10 bases lying between them. CDR3 sequence (DNA): TGTGCCAGCAGCCCCGTCCAGTACCAAGAGACCCAGTACTTC. This sequence encodes CASSPVQYQETQYF.

CDR3 residues: CASSSLPEKLFF. The CDR3 DNA reads TGTGCCAGCAGCTCACTGCCGGAAAAACTGTTTTTT. This chain uses TRBV7-2 with TRBJ1-4; no clear D gene. CDR1 and CDR2 from the germline V gene are SGHTA and FQGNSA. The CDR3 is made up of 12 amino acids. V was cut by 4 bases and J by 8 bases, with 8 bases left in between.

The J gene is TRBJ1-5, the V gene TRBV6-5; D remains ambiguous. The germline CDR1 and CDR2 sequences are MNHEY and SVGAGI. CDR3 length: 13 amino acids. Trimming cost V 6 bases and J 4 bases, with 10 bases left between them. In DNA form, the CDR3 reads TGTGCCAGCAGCACGGAGATAAATCAGCCCCAGCATTTT. It specifies CASSTEINQPQHF.

V and J are TRBV15 and TRBJ2-7, with TRBD2 matching 8 bases. From germline, CDR1 is LNHNV and CDR2 YYDKDF (reference sequence). This CDR3 is 20 amino acids long. With V trimmed by 0 bases and J by 3 bases, 19 bases remained unmatched. DNA of the CDR3: TGTGCCACCAGCAGAGACACAAATCAGGGGTGGCGGGGGGCCTTCTACGAGCAGTACTTC. This translates into CATSRDTNQGWRGAFYEQYF. The full variable domain, in which reference TRBV15 and TRBJ2-7 provide the parts outside the CDR3, is DAMVIQNPRYQVTQFGKPVTLSCSQTLNHNVMYWYQQKSSQAPKLLFHYYDKDFNNEADTPDNFQSRRPNTSFCFLDIRSPGLGDTAMYLCATSRDTNQGWRGAFYEQYFGPGTRLTVT.

A word on this clone: Other DNA sequences in this sample translate to the same CDR3. This sequence joins TRBV5-1 and TRBJ2-7, with D possibly matching TRBD2 (6 bases). The V gene lost 0 bases and the J gene lost 2 bases, with 12 bases spanning the gap. Germline-derived CDR1 and CDR2 are SGHRS and YFSETQ. CDR3 length equals 15 residues. The CDR3 sequence: CASSLAPGVTYEQYF. The CDR3 coding sequence is TGCGCCAGCAGCTTGGCCCCGGGAGTCACCTACGAGCAGTACTTC.

J is TRBJ1-5 and V is TRBV6-4; TRBD1 aligns across 9 bases. This CDR3 contains 15 residues. CDR1 is MRHNA, CDR2 SNTAGT, per germline. V lost 10 bases, J lost 5 bases, and 12 bases stayed unmatched. CDR3 DNA sequence: TGTGCCACCCCAAGGGGACAGGGTTTGCATCAGCCCCAGCATTTT. Translating it yields CATPRGQGLHQPQHF.

The chain employs TRBV12-3 or TRBV12-4 and TRBJ2-5; D is undetermined. The CDR3 sequence is 13 residues long. V was shortened by 8 bases and J by 2 bases, with 12 bases between the two germline ends. The DNA for the CDR3 is TGTGCCAGCGGGTTTGGGCAACAAGAGACCCAGTACTTC. Amino acids: CASGFGQQETQYF.

This clone was observed a single time. This rearrangement joins TRBV9 to TRBJ2-5; the D gene is possibly TRBD1 (6 bases). This CDR3 is 12 amino acids long. Germline V CDR1 and CDR2: SGDLS, YYNGEE. Trimming removed 4 bases from V and 5 bases from J, with 9 bases in between. In DNA form, the CDR3 reads TGTGCCAGCAGCCCAGGGGAGGAGACCCAGTACTTC. It translates to CASSPGEETQYF.

This chain joins TRBV18 and TRBJ2-7; TRBD1 matches at 9 bases. After removal of 3 bases from V and 3 bases from J, the junction contained 3 bases not matched to a gene. The CDR3 length is 14 residues. Germline V gene lookup returns CDR1 KGHSH and CDR2 LQKENI. The DNA of the CDR3 is TGTGCCAGCTCACCCGGGACAGGGATCTACGAGCAGTACTTC. Amino acids: CASSPGTGIYEQYF.

The chain uses TRBV6-2 or TRBV6-3 and TRBJ2-4; D not certain. Deletions cut 6 bases from V and 5 bases from J, with 14 bases between. The CDR3 covers 14 residues. In germline, CDR1 is MNHEY, CDR2 SVGEGT. The CDR3 is CASSGQPFENIQYF. The CDR3 region has the DNA TGTGCCAGCAGCGGGCAGCCATTCGAAAACATTCAGTACTTC.

The V and J genes are TRBV6-2 or TRBV6-3 and TRBJ2-4, with TRBD2 matching over 9 bases. The CDR3 runs to 17 residues. The ends lost 7 bases at V and 0 bases at J; junction bases unmatched: 10. The germline gives CDR1 MNHEY, CDR2 SVGEGT. CDR3 DNA sequence: TGTGCCAGCATCCCAGCGGGAGGTGGAGTAGCCAAAAACATTCAGTACTTC. It specifies CASIPAGGGVAKNIQYF.